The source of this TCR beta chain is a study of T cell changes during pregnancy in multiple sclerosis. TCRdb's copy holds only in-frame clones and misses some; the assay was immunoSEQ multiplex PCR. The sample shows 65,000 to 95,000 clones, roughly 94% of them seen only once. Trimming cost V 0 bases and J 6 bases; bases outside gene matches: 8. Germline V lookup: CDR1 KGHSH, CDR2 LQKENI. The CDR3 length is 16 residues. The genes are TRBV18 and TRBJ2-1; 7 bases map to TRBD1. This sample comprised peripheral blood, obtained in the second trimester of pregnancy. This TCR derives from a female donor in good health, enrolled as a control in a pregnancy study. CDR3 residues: CASSPPRQGVSNEQFF. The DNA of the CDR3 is TGTGCCAGCTCACCACCCCGGCAGGGGGTCTCCAATGAGCAGTTCTTC.